This entry lists 9 T cell receptor beta chains sequenced from one sample in a study of cytomegalovirus exposure and HLA in healthy donors. The PCR employed 60 Vbeta primers together with 13 Jbeta primers. Clones were read by immunoSEQ multiplex PCR, and TCRdb kept only the in-frame ones, dropping some. The sample contains about 140,000 clones, roughly three quarters of which appear only once. The specimen was PBMCs. These receptors came from a man aged 18 to 30 in good health and CMV-seronegative.

Concerning this clone itself: Distinct nucleotide sequences in the sample also encode this CDR3. The rearrangement uses TRBV5-1 and TRBJ2-7; D gene unclear. CDR1 and CDR2 (germline): SGHRS, YFSETQ. The V and J ends lost 2 bases and 6 bases respectively, with 9 bases between them. The CDR3 has 12 residues. CDR3 sequence: CASSLLTGEQYF. The DNA of the CDR3 is TGCGCCAGCAGCTTATTGACGGGCGAGCAGTACTTC. The variable domain in full, completed from reference TRBV5-1 and TRBJ2-7, reads KAGVTQTPRYLIKTRGQQVTLSCSPISGHRSVSWYQQTPGQGLQFLFEYFSETQRNKGNFPGRFSGRQFSNSRSEMNVSTLELGDSALYLCASSLLTGEQYFGPGTRLTVT.

The chain has TRBV5-5 and TRBJ1-2; 8 bases agree with TRBD1. V lost 0 bases to trimming and J lost 7 bases; unmatched junction nucleotides: 8. Germline CDR1 SGHKS, CDR2 YYEKEE (reference sequence). The length of the CDR3 is 15 residues. The CDR3 DNA reads TGTGCCAGCAGCTTGGGAGGGCAGGGGGCGCGTGGCTACACCTTC. Residues: CASSLGGQGARGYTF.

The V call is TRBV7-9, the J call TRBJ2-6, with D perhaps TRBD2 (5 bases). CDR1 and CDR2 from the germline V gene are SEHNR and FQNEAQ (reference sequence). The CDR3 totals 17 residues. The V and J ends lost 4 bases and 4 bases respectively, with 17 bases between them. CDR3 nucleotide sequence: TGTGCCAGCAGCTCAAAGGAGGACGCGTGGGGGGCCAACGTCCTGACTTTC. Translating it yields CASSSKEDAWGANVLTF.

The chain joins TRBV9 to TRBJ1-1; D perhaps matches TRBD1 (5 bases). The CDR3 is 13 amino acids. V was cut by 5 bases and J by 8 bases, with 16 bases left in between. Germline CDR1 is SGDLS and CDR2 is YYNGEE. CDR3 sequence reads: CASRGSGGPEAFF. In DNA, the CDR3 is TGTGCCAGCAGGGGGTCGGGGGGTCCGGAAGCTTTCTTT.

The chain joins TRBV5-1 to TRBJ1-5; the D is unclear. The V gene lost 1 base and the J gene lost 7 bases, with 9 bases spanning the gap. Per the germline V gene, CDR1 is SGHRS and CDR2 is YFSETQ. CDR3 length: 13 residues. CDR3: CASSLTGEQPQHF. CDR3 coding DNA: TGCGCCAGCAGCTTGACCGGGGAACAGCCCCAGCATTTT.

This chain uses TRBV30 with TRBJ1-5, with 8 nucleotides matching TRBD1. J was trimmed by 4 bases and V by 3 bases; bases with no gene match: 5. Germline V CDR1 and CDR2: GTSNPN, SVGIG (reference sequence). The CDR3 totals 14 residues. DNA of the CDR3: TGTGCCTGGAGCGGACAGGGCCTAAATCAGCCCCAGCATTTT. Translated: CAWSGQGLNQPQHF.

The chain carries TRBV11-3 and TRBJ2-1; D unresolved. The CDR3 contains 14 residues. Germline loops: CDR1 SGHNT, CDR2 YENEEA. V was shortened by 0 bases and J by 1 base, with 4 bases between the two germline ends. DNA of the CDR3: TGTGCCAGCAGCTTAGAGGAGTCCTACAATGAGCAGTTCTTC. It is translated as CASSLEESYNEQFF.

The gene calls are TRBV29-1 and TRBJ2-5; TRBD1 matches at 10 bases. TRBJ2-7 matches the DNA end more closely, so the J call is doubtful. CDR1 and CDR2 from the germline V gene are SQVTM and ANQGSEA. The CDR3 is made up of 14 amino acids. The CDR3 here is CSVETGTGAYEQYF. CDR3 sequence (DNA): TGCAGCGTTGAAACCGGGACAGGGGCCTACGAGCAGTACTTC.

The CDR3 region has the DNA TGTGCCAGCAGTTACCCCCATACAGGGGGCGCCGAGACCCAGTACTTC. Translation gives CASSYPHTGGAETQYF. The J gene is TRBJ2-5, the V gene TRBV6-6, with 9 bases matching TRBD1. With V trimmed by 2 bases and J by 5 bases, 9 bases remained unmatched. CDR1 is MNHNY, CDR2 SVGAGI, per germline (reference sequence). This CDR3 has 16 amino acids.